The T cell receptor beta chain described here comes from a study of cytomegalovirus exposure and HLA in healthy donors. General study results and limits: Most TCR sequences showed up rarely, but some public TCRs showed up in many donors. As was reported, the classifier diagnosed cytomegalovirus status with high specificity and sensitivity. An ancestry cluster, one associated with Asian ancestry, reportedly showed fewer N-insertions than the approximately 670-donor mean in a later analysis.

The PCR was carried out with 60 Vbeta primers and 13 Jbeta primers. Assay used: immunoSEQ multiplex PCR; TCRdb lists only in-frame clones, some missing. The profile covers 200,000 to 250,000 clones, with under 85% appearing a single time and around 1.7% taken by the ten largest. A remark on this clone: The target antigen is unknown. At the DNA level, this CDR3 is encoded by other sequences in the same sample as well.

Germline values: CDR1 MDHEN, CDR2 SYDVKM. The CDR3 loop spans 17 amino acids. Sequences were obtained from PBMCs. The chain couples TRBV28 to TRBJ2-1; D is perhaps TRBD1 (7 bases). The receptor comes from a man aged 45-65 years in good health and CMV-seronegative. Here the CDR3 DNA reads TGTGCTAGCGGACCCGTGACAGGGAATGTACTCTACAATGAGCAGTTCTTC. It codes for CASGPVTGNVLYNEQFF.